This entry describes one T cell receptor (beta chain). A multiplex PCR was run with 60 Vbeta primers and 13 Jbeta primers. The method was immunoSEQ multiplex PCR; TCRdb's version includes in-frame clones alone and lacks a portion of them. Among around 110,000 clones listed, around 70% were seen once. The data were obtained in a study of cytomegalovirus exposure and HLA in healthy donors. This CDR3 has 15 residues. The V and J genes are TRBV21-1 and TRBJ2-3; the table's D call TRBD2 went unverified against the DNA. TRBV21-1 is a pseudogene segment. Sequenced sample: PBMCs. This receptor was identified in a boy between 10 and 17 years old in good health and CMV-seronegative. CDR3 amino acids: CATKKLAGGGDTQYF. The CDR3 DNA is TGTGCCACCAAGAAACTAGCGGGAGGTGGGGATACGCAGTATTTT.